This T cell receptor beta chain is drawn from a study of PD-L1 blockade in urothelial cancer (dated by TCRdb to about 2017). Study-level background: All patients started therapy at some point between 2014 and 2016 and received atezolizumab 1,200 mg intravenously every 3 weeks. About 85% of the roughly 30 patients were males with bladder-origin urothelial cancer, and about 60% of the roughly 29 reported a prior smoking history. Patients had an ECOG performance status of 0 or 1 and had received between 0 and 3 prior chemotherapy regimens. Blood samples were analyzed at two time points: 3 weeks after treatment start (second dose) and 6 weeks after treatment start. Blood samples yielded a median of around 130,000 T cells and around 80,000 unique TCRs, with median clonality approximately 0.08. The study was an exploratory multi-omic analysis of somatic, immune and clinical correlates of response to PD-L1 blockade with atezolizumab in urothelial cancer. Pretreatment tumor samples, along with matched peripheral blood collected serially before and after atezolizumab treatment, underwent TCR sequencing. Durable clinical benefit was defined as a progression-free survival longer than 6 months, and TCR features were additionally tested against progression-free survival and overall survival. Whole exome sequencing and RNA sequencing of pretreatment tumors were performed alongside TCR sequencing in the same patients. Durable clinical benefit was achieved by nine patients and was not achieved by 20 patients. Some 30 patients had pretreatment blood TCR-seq, around 25 had at least one posttreatment blood collection, and around 25 had tumor TCR-seq. Points the paper makes about the study in general: A pretreatment peripheral blood TCR clonality below the median was linked to improved progression-free and overall survival. Because of the small sample size (n ≈ 27) and the many exploratory analyses performed, the results are intended to be regarded as hypothesis-generating. Patients with durable benefit showed greater expansion of tumor-associated TCR clones in peripheral blood 3 weeks after starting treatment (n ≈ 21, p = 0.022).

Taken from cysteine to phenylalanine, the CDR3 has 16 residues. Only CDR3 DNA is held: 48 bases, read in frame from base 1. The germline V gene sets CDR1 to MGHRA and CDR2 to YSYEKL. V is cut back by 4 bases and J by 3 bases, with 6 bases in the junction unmatched. Synthetic TCR analog templates were spiked into each PCR so that absolute template abundance could be estimated from read counts. Using the immunoSEQ assay, TCRbeta CDR3 regions were amplified from genomic DNA with bias-controlled V and J gene primers. Sequencing of rearranged TCRbeta segments was performed at approximately 20X coverage. As for how the authors treated the data: Clustering was used to correct sequencing errors, and CDR3s were annotated against IMGT to assign V, D and J genes. Downstream analyses used only productive TCRbeta rearrangements and left out out-of-frame or stop-codon sequences. Clonality was calculated as one minus the Shannon entropy normalized by the log of the number of unique productive sequences. Clones differing between time points or between blood and tumor were identified using Fisher's exact test with Benjamini-Hochberg correction, with an adjusted p below 0.01 applied as the threshold. In TCRdb, the immuneACCESS table is reduced to in-frame sequences with V and J assigned. These tables do not hold every clone; where another copy was compared, an unresolved V gene accounts for under half, and the others remain unexplained. The V and J calls and clone size come from that table; D and trimming were worked out from the DNA. This sample lists 60,000 to 65,000 clones; about 76% were detected once. 3.2% of the sample lies in the top ten.

As for this clone: Its binding antigen is unknown. No much larger clone is present one base from it, and per-base qualities are unavailable.

The intended sense of this specimen's time point label: pretreatment peripheral blood. The cohort included under 35 patients with locally advanced or metastatic urothelial carcinoma who were treated at Memorial Sloan Kettering on a trial protocol. Peripheral blood mononuclear cells were collected pretreatment and during treatment, at between 1 and 8 total time points per patient. The Qiagen DNeasy Blood extraction kit was used to purify genomic DNA from total PBMCs and tumor samples. Collected pretreatment and during treatment, PBMCs were isolated and stored as previously described. This TCR came from a man aged 70 or older with urothelial cancer. Source: PBMCs, taken around atezolizumab (anti-PD-L1) treatment. Recombination connected TRBV4-1 to TRBJ2-3; TRBD2 fits 11 bases in the junction. The DNA sequence is as follows: TGCGCCAGCAGCCTTCAAACTAGCGGGAGTACAGATACGCAGTATTTT. This sequence encodes CASSLQTSGSTDTQYF.